The clone carrying this T cell receptor (beta chain) was detected only a few times. What it binds is not known. The data stem from a study of identical twins. The germline CDR1 and CDR2 sequences are LGHNA and YNFKEQ. The CDR3 sequence is 16 residues long. V dropped 3 bases and J dropped 5; count of bases not matched to a gene: 4. Study results and caveats: Excess sharing between twins was weaker in beta out-of-frame sequences. Conclusions were based on cross-sectional statistical analysis, without following the same donors.

A template switching step contributed a universal primer site, while unique molecular identifiers were present in the cDNA. TCRdb reprocessed the 5' RACE reads with MiXCR, giving one entry per CDR3 protein. Among around 1.7 million distinct CDR3 sequences listed, around 29% were seen once. The chain recombines TRBV4-2 with TRBJ2-3; 14 nucleotides line up with TRBD2. Sample: cord blood. The receptor's source is a newborn girl in good health. In DNA form, the CDR3 reads TGTGCCAGCAGCCACCGACTAGCGGGAGGGGGAGATACGCAGTATTTT. It yields the protein CASSHRLAGGGDTQYF.